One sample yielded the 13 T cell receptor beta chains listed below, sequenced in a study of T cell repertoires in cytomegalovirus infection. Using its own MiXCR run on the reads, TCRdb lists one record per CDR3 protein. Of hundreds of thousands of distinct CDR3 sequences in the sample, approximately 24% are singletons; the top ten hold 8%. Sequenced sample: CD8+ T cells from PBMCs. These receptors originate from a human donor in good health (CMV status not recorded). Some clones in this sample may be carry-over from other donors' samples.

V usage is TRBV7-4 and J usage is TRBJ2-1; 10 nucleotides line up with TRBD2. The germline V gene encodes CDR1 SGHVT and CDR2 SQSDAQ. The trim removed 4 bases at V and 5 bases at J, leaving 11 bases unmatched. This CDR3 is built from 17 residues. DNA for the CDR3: TGTGCCAGCAGCTATCCTAAGGGGACTAGCGTGGACAATGAGCAGTTCTTC. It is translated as CASSYPKGTSVDNEQFF.

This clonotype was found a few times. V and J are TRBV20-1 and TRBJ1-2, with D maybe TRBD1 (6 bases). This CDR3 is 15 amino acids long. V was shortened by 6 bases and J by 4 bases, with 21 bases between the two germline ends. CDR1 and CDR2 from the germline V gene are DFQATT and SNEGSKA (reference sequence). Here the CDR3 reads CSATRGFGGAYGYTF. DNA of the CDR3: TGCAGTGCCACCAGGGGCTTTGGGGGCGCCTATGGCTACACCTTC.

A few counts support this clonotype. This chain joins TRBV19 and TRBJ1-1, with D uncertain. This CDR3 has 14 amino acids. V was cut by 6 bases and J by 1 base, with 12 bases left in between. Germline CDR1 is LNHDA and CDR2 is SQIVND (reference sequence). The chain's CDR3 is CASRPGASNTEAFF. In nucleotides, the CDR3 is TGTGCCAGTAGGCCCGGCGCCTCGAACACTGAAGCTTTCTTT.

Written as DNA, the CDR3 is TGTGCCAGCAGTTTGGGCCTTGAGCAGTACGTC. Its translation: CASSLGLEQYV. This chain uses TRBV28 with TRBJ2-7; D not resolved. Germline V gene lookup returns CDR1 MDHEN and CDR2 SYDVKM. The CDR3 length is 11 residues. V was trimmed by 3 bases and J by 7 bases, leaving 7 bases between them.

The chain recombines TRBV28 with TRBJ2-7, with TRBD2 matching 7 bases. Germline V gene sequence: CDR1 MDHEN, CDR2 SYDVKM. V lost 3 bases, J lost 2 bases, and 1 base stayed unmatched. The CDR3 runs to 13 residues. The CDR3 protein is CASSLRETYEQYV. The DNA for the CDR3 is TGTGCCAGCAGTTTGCGGGAGACCTACGAGCAGTACGTC.

The CDR3 DNA reads as TGTGCCAGCAGTTACCCAAAGAGGGGGGCTTCGAATGAGGAGCAGTTCTTC. It codes for CASSYPKRGASNEEQFF. The rearrangement uses TRBV6-6 and TRBJ2-1; D could derive from TRBD1 or TRBD2 (6 bases each). The CDR3 runs 17 residues. Trimming removed 2 bases from V and 10 bases from J, with 24 bases in between. CDR1 and CDR2 from the germline V gene are MNHNY and SVGAGI (reference sequence).

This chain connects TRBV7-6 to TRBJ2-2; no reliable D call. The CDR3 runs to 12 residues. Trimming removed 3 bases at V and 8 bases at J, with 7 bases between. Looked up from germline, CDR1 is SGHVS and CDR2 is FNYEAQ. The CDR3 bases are TGTGCCAGCAGCTTCCTTTATGGGGAGCTGTTTTTT. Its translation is CASSFLYGELFF.

CDR3: CASSSPGNQGAVYGYTF. The CDR3 nucleotides read TGTGCCAGCAGTTCTCCGGGCAATCAAGGGGCCGTCTATGGCTACACCTTC. This chain links TRBV28 with TRBJ1-2, with TRBD1 as a possible D gene (5 bases). V gave up 4 bases and J gave up 4 bases, with 22 bases separating them. Germline V gene data show CDR1 as MDHEN and CDR2 as SYDVKM. The CDR3 covers 17 residues.

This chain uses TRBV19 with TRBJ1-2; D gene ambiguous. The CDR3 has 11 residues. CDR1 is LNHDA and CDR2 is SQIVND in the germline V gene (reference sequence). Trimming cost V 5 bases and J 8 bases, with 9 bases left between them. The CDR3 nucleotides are TGTGCCAGTAGTGTCGGAACGGGCTACACCTTC. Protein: CASSVGTGYTF.

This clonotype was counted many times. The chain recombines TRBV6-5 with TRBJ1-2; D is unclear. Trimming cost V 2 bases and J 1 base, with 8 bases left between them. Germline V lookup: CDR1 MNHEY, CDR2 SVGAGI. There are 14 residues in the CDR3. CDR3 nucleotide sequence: TGTGCCAGCAGTTACAATAGCTTTAACTATGGCTACACCTTC. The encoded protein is CASSYNSFNYGYTF.

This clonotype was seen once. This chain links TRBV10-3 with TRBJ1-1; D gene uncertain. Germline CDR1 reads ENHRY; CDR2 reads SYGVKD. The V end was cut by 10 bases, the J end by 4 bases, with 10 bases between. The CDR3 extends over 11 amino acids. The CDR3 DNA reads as TGTGCCACTACCAAAGGCACTGAAGCTTTCTTT. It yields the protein CATTKGTEAFF.

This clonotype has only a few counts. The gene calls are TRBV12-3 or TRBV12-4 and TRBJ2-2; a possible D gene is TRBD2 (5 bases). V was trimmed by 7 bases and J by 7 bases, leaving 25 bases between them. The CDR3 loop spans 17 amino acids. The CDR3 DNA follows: TGTGCCAGCACCTTAGAAACGGGTGGGCCTCGGGACGGGGAGCTGTTTTTT. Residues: CASTLETGGPRDGELFF.

The CDR3 bases are TGTGCCACCAGTGATTGCCTAAAGACCGAGAGGAGTGAGACCCAGTACTTC. It translates to CATSDCLKTERSETQYF. This chain connects TRBV24-1 to TRBJ2-5; D gene ambiguous. Trimming removed 2 bases from V and 5 bases from J, with 20 bases in between. The CDR3 length is 17 residues. Germline V gene sequence: CDR1 KGHDR, CDR2 SFDVKD.